Presented here are 14 T cell receptor beta chains from one specimen sequenced in a study of response to subunit inactivated influenza vaccine. TCRdb re-called the RT-PCR reads through MiXCR, storing one row per CDR3 protein. This table has about 480,000 distinct CDR3 sequences, roughly 23% appearing once. The sample here was CD4+ T cells sorted from PBMCs, taken more than 4 days after vaccination. These receptors were obtained from a man between 45 and 60 years old who received an inactivated influenza vaccine.

This clonotype turned up a few times. CDR3 region: CSARDSTAYGQPQHF. The CDR3 DNA reads TGCAGTGCTAGAGATAGTACGGCCTATGGTCAGCCCCAGCATTTT. The V and J genes are TRBV20-1 and TRBJ1-5, with D uncertain. The CDR3 has 15 amino acids. The V gene lost 0 bases and the J gene lost 6 bases, with 15 bases spanning the gap. Germline CDR1 reads DFQATT; CDR2 reads SNEGSKA (reference sequence).

The sample holds a few counts of this clonotype. The chain uses TRBV5-1 and TRBJ2-1; D possibly uses TRBD1 or TRBD2 (5 bases each). The germline CDR1 and CDR2 sequences are SGHRS and YFSETQ. The V end was cut by 0 bases, the J end by 6 bases, with 13 bases between. CDR3 size: 15 residues. The CDR3 sequence: CASSLVARAGNEQFF. The CDR3, as DNA: TGCGCCAGCAGCTTGGTTGCCAGGGCGGGCAATGAGCAGTTCTTC. Full variable domain (remainder filled in from reference TRBV5-1 and TRBJ2-1): KAGVTQTPRYLIKTRGQQVTLSCSPISGHRSVSWYQQTPGQGLQFLFEYFSETQRNKGNFPGRFSGRQFSNSRSEMNVSTLELGDSALYLCASSLVARAGNEQFFGPGTRLTVL.

This clonotype was picked up a small number of times. The chain is built from TRBV5-1 and TRBJ2-1; tentatively, D is TRBD1 or TRBD2 (5 bases each). The CDR3 has 14 amino acids. Per the germline V gene, CDR1 is SGHRS and CDR2 is YFSETQ. Deletions cut 5 bases from V and 6 bases from J, with 15 bases between. The CDR3 spells CASSLRDGGNEQFF. In DNA, the CDR3 is TGCGCCAGCAGTCTCAGGGATGGGGGCAATGAGCAGTTCTTC.

This clonotype came up a few times. The rearrangement uses TRBV7-3 and TRBJ2-1; the D call may be TRBD1 or TRBD2 (6 bases each). Germline V CDR1 and CDR2: SGHTA, FQGTGA. This CDR3 is built from 17 residues. V gave up 5 bases and J gave up 4 bases, with 21 bases separating them. In DNA, the CDR3 is TGTGCCAGCAGCCCGGGGGCTAGCCCTCCCAATTACAATGAGCAGTTCTTC. Translating it yields CASSPGASPPNYNEQFF. Variable domain in full (rest from reference TRBV7-3 and TRBJ2-1): GAGVSQTPSNKVTEKGKYVELRCDPISGHTALYWYRQSLGQGPEFLIYFQGTGAADDSGLPNDRFFAVRPEGSVSTLKIQRTERGDSAVYLCASSPGASPPNYNEQFFGPGTRLTVL.

This sequence joins TRBV29-1 and TRBJ2-3; D not resolved. V was shortened by 1 base and J by 0 bases, with 5 bases between the two germline ends. The CDR3 consists of 13 residues. CDR1 and CDR2 from the germline V gene are SQVTM and ANQGSEA. The CDR3 bases are TGCAGCGTTGAAGCGGATAGCACAGATACGCAGTATTTT. This encodes CSVEADSTDTQYF.

The gene calls are TRBV7-9 and TRBJ1-1; D possibly corresponds to TRBD1 (5 bases). The CDR3 length is 15 residues. Trimming stripped 1 base from V and 6 bases from J, with 15 bases between. Germline values: CDR1 SEHNR, CDR2 FQNEAQ (reference sequence). CDR3 protein: CASSLGYGGIAEAFF. The CDR3 nucleotides are TGTGCCAGCAGCTTAGGGTACGGGGGGATCGCTGAAGCTTTCTTT.

As for this clonotype: This CDR3 is missing its conserved last phenylalanine or tryptophan, likely due to a read error. Because the CDR3's place on the DNA is in doubt, the DNA is left out and the CDR3 is given as listed by TCRdb. The CDR3 spells CASSYGSGAPLYL. The gene calls are TRBV6-5 and TRBJ2-4; the DNA was not compared with TRBD1, the D call given in the table. The CDR3 spans 13 amino acids, including both terminal residues. The germline gives CDR1 MNHEY, CDR2 SVGAGI.

This chain connects TRBV20-1 to TRBJ2-1; possibly TRBD2 for D (6 bases). The germline V and J ends were trimmed by 2 bases and 5 bases, with 10 bases remaining between them. The CDR3 has 13 amino acids. Germline assignment: CDR1 DFQATT and CDR2 SNEGSKA (reference sequence). The CDR3 bases are TGCAGTGCTAGAAGTACGGGAGACAATGAGCAGTTCTTC. Amino acids: CSARSTGDNEQFF.

The chain combines TRBV5-1 with TRBJ1-4; unclear D gene. This CDR3 is built from 12 residues. Germline V gene data show CDR1 as SGHRS and CDR2 as YFSETQ. V lost 0 bases and J lost 9, with 6 bases in between. The CDR3 DNA follows: TGCGCCAGCAGCTTGGAAGACAAAAAACTGTTTTTT. Its translation is CASSLEDKKLFF.

This rearrangement joins TRBV29-1 to TRBJ1-4; D remains unclear. V lost 5 bases and J lost 8, with 15 bases in between. This CDR3 comprises 13 residues. Per germline, CDR1 SQVTM and CDR2 ANQGSEA. The CDR3 here is CSVQSIGVEKLFF. CDR3 DNA: TGCAGCGTTCAATCCATTGGGGTGGAAAAACTGTTTTTT.

The chain carries TRBV29-1 and TRBJ1-4; tentatively, D is TRBD1 (6 bases). The germline V and J ends were trimmed by 4 bases and 0 bases, with 9 bases remaining between them. The CDR3 consists of 14 residues. Germline lookup yields CDR1 SQVTM and CDR2 ANQGSEA. CDR3 loop: CSVGDTPTNEKLFF. The CDR3 DNA reads as TGCAGCGTTGGGGACACCCCAACTAATGAAAAACTGTTTTTT.

V gene TRBV29-1 combines with J gene TRBJ2-7, with TRBD1 identical over 7 bases. The CDR3 contains 13 residues. Trimming cost V 4 bases and J 3 bases; bases outside gene matches: 6. The germline CDR1 and CDR2 sequences are SQVTM and ANQGSEA. CDR3 sequence reads: CSVVDRLHYEQYF. Written as DNA, the CDR3 is TGCAGCGTTGTGGACAGGTTACACTACGAGCAGTACTTC.

There are a few counts of this clonotype. The rearrangement uses TRBV5-1 and TRBJ2-7; 10 bases line up with TRBD2. From germline, CDR1 is SGHRS and CDR2 YFSETQ. The CDR3 extends over 14 amino acids. The trim removed 2 bases at V and 6 bases at J, leaving 5 bases unmatched. CDR3 protein: CASSLAGGASEQYF. The CDR3 coding sequence is TGCGCCAGCAGCTTAGCGGGAGGGGCGAGCGAGCAGTACTTC.

The chain combines TRBV6-1 with TRBJ2-5; 9 bases fit TRBD2. Germline values: CDR1 MNHNS, CDR2 SASEGT. Unmatched junction bases numbered 16, after V lost 6 bases and J lost 5 bases. The CDR3 loop spans 17 amino acids. The DNA of the CDR3 is TGTGCCAGCAGGCCTGAGGGGGGACTAGCTCCCTGGGAGACCCAGTACTTC. Translated: CASRPEGGLAPWETQYF.